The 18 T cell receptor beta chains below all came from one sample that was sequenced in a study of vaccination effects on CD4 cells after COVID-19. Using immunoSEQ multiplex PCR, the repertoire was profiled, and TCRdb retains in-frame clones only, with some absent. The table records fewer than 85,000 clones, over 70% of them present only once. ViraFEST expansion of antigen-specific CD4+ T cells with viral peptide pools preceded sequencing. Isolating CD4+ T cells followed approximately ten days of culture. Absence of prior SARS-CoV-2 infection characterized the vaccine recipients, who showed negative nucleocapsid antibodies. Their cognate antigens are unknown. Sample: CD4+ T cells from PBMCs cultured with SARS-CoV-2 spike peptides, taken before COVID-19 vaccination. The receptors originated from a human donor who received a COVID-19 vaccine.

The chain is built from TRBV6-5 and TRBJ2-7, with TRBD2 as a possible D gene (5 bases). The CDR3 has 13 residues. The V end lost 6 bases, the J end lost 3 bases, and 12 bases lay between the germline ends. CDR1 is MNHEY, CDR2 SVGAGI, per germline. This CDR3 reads CASSLTGIYEQYV. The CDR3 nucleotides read TGTGCCAGCAGCCTGACGGGGATCTACGAGCAGTACGTC.

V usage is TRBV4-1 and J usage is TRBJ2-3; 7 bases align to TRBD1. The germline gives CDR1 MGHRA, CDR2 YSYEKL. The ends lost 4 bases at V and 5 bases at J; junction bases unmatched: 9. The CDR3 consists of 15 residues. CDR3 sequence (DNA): TGCGCCAGCAGCCGCAGGGGGACAGAAAAAGATACGCAGTATTTT. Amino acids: CASSRRGTEKDTQYF.

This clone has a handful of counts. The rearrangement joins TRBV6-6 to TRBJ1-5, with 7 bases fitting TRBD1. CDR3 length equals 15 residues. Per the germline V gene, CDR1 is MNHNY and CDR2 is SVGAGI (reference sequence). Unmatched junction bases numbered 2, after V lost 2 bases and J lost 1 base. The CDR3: CASSYEGASNQPQHF. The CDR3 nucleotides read TGTGCCAGCAGTTACGAGGGGGCCAGCAATCAGCCCCAGCATTTT.

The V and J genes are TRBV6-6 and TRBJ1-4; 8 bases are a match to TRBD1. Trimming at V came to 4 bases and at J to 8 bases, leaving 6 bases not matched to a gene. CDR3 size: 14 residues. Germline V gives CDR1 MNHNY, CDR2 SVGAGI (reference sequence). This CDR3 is CASSSGQGREKLFF. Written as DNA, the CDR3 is TGTGCCAGCAGTTCAGGACAGGGCCGGGAAAAACTGTTTTTT.

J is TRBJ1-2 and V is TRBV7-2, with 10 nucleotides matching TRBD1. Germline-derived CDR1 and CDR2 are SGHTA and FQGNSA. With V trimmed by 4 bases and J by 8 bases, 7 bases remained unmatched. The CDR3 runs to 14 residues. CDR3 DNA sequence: TGTGCCAGCAGCTACGACAGGGGGCTAGGCGGCTACACCTTC. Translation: CASSYDRGLGGYTF. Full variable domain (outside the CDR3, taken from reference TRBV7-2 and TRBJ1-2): GAGVSQSPSNKVTEKGKDVELRCDPISGHTALYWYRQSLGQGLEFLIYFQGNSAPDKSGLPSDRFSAERTGGSVSTLTIQRTQQEDSAVYLCASSYDRGLGGYTFGSGTRLTVV.

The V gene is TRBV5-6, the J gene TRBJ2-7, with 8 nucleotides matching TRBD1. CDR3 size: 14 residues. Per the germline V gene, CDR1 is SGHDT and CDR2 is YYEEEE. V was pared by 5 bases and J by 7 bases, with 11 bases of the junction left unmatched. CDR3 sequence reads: CASRPTGAFWEQYV. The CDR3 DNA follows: TGTGCCAGCAGACCGACAGGGGCCTTTTGGGAGCAGTACGTC.

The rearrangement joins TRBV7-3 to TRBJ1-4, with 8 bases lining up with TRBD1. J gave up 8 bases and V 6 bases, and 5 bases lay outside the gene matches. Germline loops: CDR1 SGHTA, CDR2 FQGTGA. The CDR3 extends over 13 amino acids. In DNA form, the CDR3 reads TGTGCCAGCAGTTCCGGGACAGGAGAAAAACTGTTTTTT. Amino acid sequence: CASSSGTGEKLFF.

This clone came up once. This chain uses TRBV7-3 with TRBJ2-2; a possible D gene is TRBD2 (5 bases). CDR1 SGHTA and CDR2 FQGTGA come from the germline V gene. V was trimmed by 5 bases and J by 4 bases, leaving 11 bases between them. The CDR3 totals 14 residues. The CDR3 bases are TGTGCCAGCAGCCCAACTAGGGTCACCGGGGAGCTGTTTTTT. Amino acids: CASSPTRVTGELFF.

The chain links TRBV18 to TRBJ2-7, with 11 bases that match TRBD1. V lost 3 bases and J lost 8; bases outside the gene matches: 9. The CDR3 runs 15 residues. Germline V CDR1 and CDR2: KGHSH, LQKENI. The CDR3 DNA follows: TGTGCCAGCTCACCGGACAGGGGGCCGGTATCTAAGCAGTACGTC. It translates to CASSPDRGPVSKQYV.

Here the CDR3 DNA reads TGCGCCAGCAGCTTGGAGCGCAGGGTGTCAGAGACCCAGTACTTC. Its protein product is CASSLERRVSETQYF. The chain has TRBV5-1 and TRBJ2-5; maybe TRBD1 (5 bases). V lost 0 bases, J lost 4 bases, and 13 bases lay in between. CDR1 SGHRS and CDR2 YFSETQ come from the germline V gene. The CDR3 is 15 amino acids.

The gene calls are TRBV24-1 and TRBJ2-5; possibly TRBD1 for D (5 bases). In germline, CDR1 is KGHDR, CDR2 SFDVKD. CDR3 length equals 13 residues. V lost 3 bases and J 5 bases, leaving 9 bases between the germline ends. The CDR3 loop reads CATSDTTVETQYF. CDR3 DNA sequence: TGTGCCACCAGTGATACGACAGTGGAGACCCAGTACTTC.

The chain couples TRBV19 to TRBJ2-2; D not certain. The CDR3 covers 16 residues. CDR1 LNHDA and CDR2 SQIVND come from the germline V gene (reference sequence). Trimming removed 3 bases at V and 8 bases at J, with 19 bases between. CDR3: CASSIGFGPRSGELFF. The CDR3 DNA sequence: TGTGCCAGTAGTATTGGTTTCGGGCCGCGGTCGGGGGAGCTGTTTTTT.

CDR3 amino acids: CASSGTALGTGELFF. For the CDR3, the DNA is TGCGCCAGCAGCGGGACTGCCCTAGGCACCGGGGAGCTGTTTTTT. This rearrangement joins TRBV5-1 to TRBJ2-2; D possibly corresponds to TRBD2 (6 bases). CDR1 and CDR2 (germline): SGHRS, YFSETQ. The CDR3 contains 15 residues. V lost 4 bases, J lost 4 bases, and 14 bases lay in between.

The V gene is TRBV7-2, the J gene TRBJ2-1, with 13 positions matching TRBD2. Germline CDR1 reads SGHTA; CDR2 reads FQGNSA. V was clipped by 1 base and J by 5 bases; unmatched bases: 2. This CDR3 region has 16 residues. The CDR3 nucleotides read TGTGCCAGCAGCTTAGTAGGGACTAGCGGGAACAATGAGCAGTTCTTC. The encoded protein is CASSLVGTSGNNEQFF.

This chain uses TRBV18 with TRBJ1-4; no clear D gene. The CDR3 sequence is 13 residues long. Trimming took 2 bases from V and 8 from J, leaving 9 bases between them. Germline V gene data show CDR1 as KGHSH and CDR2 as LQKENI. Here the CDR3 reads CASSPGNGEKLFF. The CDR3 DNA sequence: TGTGCCAGCTCACCAGGGAACGGGGAAAAACTGTTTTTT.

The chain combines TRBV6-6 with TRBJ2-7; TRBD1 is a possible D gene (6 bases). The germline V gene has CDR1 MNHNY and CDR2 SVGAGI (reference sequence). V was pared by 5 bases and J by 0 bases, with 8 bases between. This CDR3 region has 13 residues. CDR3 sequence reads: CASSQQGSYEQYV. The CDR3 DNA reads TGTGCCAGCAGTCAACAGGGCTCCTACGAGCAGTACGTC.

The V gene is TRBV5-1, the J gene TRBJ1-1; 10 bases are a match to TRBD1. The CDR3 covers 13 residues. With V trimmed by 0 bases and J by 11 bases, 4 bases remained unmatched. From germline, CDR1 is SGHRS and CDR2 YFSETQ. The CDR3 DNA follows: TGCGCCAGCAGCTTGGAGGACAGGGGGGCGGCTTTCTTT. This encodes CASSLEDRGAAFF. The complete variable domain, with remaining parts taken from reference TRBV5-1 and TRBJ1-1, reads KAGVTQTPRYLIKTRGQQVTLSCSPISGHRSVSWYQQTPGQGLQFLFEYFSETQRNKGNFPGRFSGRQFSNSRSEMNVSTLELGDSALYLCASSLEDRGAAFFGQGTRLTVV.

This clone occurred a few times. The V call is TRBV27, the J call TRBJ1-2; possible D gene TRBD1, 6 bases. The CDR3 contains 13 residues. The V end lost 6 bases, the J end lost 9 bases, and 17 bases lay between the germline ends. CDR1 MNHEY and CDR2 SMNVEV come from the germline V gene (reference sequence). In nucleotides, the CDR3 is TGTGCCAGCAGCACCTCAACAGGGATGCGCTACACCTTC. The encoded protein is CASSTSTGMRYTF.